Listed here is a single TCR beta chain. Germline assignment: CDR1 LNHDA and CDR2 SQIVND (reference sequence). The CDR3 length is 15 residues. With V trimmed by 3 bases and J by 0 bases, 4 bases remained unmatched. Libraries were prepared by immunoSEQ multiplex PCR; TCRdb keeps only in-frame clonotypes and omits some of them. The table shows around 200,000 clones, with 80% to 90% occurring only once. This specimen comes from a study of blood T cell repertoires in COVID-19. The receptor's source is a man aged 25 to 40 with active or convalescent COVID-19. The sample comprised peripheral blood. This chain joins TRBV19 and TRBJ2-7, with 8 bases identical to TRBD2. CDR3 residues: CASSMLAGSSYEQYF. The CDR3 bases are TGTGCCAGTAGTATGCTAGCGGGCAGCTCCTACGAGCAGTACTTC.